Below, one TCR beta chain is given with its context. Its binding antigen is unknown. There are no base qualities to consult, and no much larger clone falls within one base. This specimen belongs to a study of T cells in localized non-small cell lung cancer (dated by TCRdb to about 2020). Study-level background: The study analyzed T cell repertoires of about 230 early-stage NSCLC patients, comparing tumors and uninvolved tumor-adjacent lungs. The cohort comprised some 240 treatment-naïve NSCLC patients with resected, localized lung tumors. Of the NSCLC patients, over 120 were male and approximately 99 were female, and the mean age was about 69 years.

TCR beta CDR3 regions were sequenced from DNA using the immunoSEQ Assay. The authors' analysis ran thus. T cell density was computed as TCR beta template counts normalized to usable DNA estimated by amplifying housekeeping genes. Richness was estimated using the preseqR package, with extrapolation to 400,000 templates for PBMC samples and to 120,000 templates for tissue samples. Clonality was defined as one minus Pielou's evenness. Tissue-enriched TCRs were identified by differential abundance testing using productive amino-acid clonotypes, minimum total count 5 and alpha 0.1. Repertoire overlap between compartments was quantified with the Jaccard Index and Morisita Overlap Index. GLIPH grouped TCR beta CDR3s together with public tetramer-defined viral CDR3s, and a viral motif had to include at least three viral sequences and also show V-gene enrichment. TCRdb holds this immuneACCESS table with in-frame rearrangements only. Some clones are missing; in checked studies, unresolved V genes explain under half, and the rest has no known cause. That table furnishes V, J and clone size, whereas the DNA furnished D and trimming. This sample lists more than 50,000 clones; about 85% were detected once. The top ten hold 20% of the sample.

At diagnosis, peripheral blood, uninvolved tumor-adjacent lung and tumor were collected and were preserved as a mix of fresh-frozen and FFPE material. For TCR repertoire profiling, blood samples were analyzed as peripheral blood mononuclear cells. CDR1 is given as SGHAT and CDR2 as FQNNGV, both from the germline V gene. Unmatched junction bases come to 13, with V trimmed by 5 bases and J by 8 bases. The CDR3 goes from the cysteine to the phenylalanine over 16 residues. Only the CDR3 DNA is retained, 48 bases long and in frame from the first base. The paper as a whole reports these results and caveats: Because the study design was exploratory, TCR variables were selected using unadjusted p-values without false-discovery rate correction. Of the top 100 tumor clones, a median of roughly 57 were detected in paired uninvolved adjacent lung; about 26 were also among that lung's top 100. Higher T cell density in blood was associated with longer overall survival, whereas higher clonality in adjacent lung was associated with shorter survival. Multi-region tumor sequencing was not performed, so intratumor heterogeneity could not be excluded. Uninvolved tumor-adjacent lung showed the highest T cell clonality, higher than tumor, which suggests more focused antigenic responses in the uninvolved tumor-adjacent lung.

This sequence was found in a female donor at least 60 years old with stage II squamous cell lung carcinoma. This sequence uses TRBV11-2 and TRBJ2-3, and 10 bases in between align with TRBD2. Source: peripheral blood, taken before any cancer treatment. The nucleotide sequence reads TGTGCCAGCAGCCTTGTTATAGCGGGGGGACGGGGTACGCAGTATTTT. This codes for CASSLVIAGGRGTQYF.